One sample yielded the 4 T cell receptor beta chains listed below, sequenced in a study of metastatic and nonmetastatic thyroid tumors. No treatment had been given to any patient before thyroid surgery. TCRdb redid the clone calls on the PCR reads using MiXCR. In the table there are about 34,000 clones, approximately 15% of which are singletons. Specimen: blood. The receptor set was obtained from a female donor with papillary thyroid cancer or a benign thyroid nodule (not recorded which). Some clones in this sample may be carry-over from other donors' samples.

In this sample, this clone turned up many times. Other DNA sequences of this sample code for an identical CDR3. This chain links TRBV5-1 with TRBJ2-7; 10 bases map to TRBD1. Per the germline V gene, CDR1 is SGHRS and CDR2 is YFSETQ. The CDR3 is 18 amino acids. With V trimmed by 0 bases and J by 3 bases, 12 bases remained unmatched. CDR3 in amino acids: CASSLAGTGDGGVYEQYF. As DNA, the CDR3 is TGCGCCAGCAGCTTGGCAGGGACAGGGGATGGTGGGGTCTACGAGCAGTACTTC.

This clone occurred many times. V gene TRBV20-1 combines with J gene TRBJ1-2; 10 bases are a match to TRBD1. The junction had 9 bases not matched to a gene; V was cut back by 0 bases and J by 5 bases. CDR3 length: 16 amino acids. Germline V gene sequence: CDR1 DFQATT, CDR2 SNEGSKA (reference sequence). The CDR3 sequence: CSARDYWDRGPYGYTF. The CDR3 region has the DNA TGCAGTGCTAGAGATTACTGGGACAGGGGCCCTTATGGCTACACCTTC.

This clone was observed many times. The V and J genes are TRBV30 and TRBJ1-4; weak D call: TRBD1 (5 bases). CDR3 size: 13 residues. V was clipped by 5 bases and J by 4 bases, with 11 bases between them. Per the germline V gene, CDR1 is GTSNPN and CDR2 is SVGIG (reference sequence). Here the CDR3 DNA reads TGTGCCTGGGGGGGGAGCCTTAATGAAAAACTGTTTTTT. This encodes CAWGGSLNEKLFF. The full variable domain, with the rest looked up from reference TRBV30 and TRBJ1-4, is SQTIHQWPATLVQPVGSPLSLECTVEGTSNPNLYWYRQAAGRGLQLLFYSVGIGQISSEVPQNLSASRPQDRQFILSSKKLLLSDSGFYLCAWGGSLNEKLFFGSGTQLSVL.

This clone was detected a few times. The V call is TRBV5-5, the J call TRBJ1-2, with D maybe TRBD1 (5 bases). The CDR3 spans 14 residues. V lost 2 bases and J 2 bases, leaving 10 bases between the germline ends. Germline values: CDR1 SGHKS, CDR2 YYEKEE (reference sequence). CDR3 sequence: CASSLSDRNYGYTF. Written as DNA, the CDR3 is TGTGCCAGCAGCTTATCCGACAGAAACTATGGCTACACCTTC.